A single sample is the source of the 18 T cell receptor beta chains below, sequenced in a study of blood T cell repertoires in COVID-19. The data were produced by immunoSEQ multiplex PCR, yet TCRdb's version contains in-frame clones alone and is incomplete. This sample has roughly 77,000 clones, with 70% to 90% found just once. Material: peripheral blood. Source of these receptors: a man over 45 with active COVID-19.

The rearrangement uses TRBV7-8 and TRBJ2-3, with TRBD2 matching 12 bases. The CDR3 spans 17 residues. After removal of 7 bases from V and 4 bases from J, the junction contained 12 bases not matched to a gene. CDR1 and CDR2 (germline): SGHVS, FQNEAQ. The CDR3 loop reads CASTTHRLAGAADTQYF. CDR3 DNA: TGTGCCAGCACTACCCACCGACTAGCGGGAGCAGCAGATACGCAGTATTTT. Based on the CDR3 plus reference TRBV7-8 and TRBJ2-3, the full variable domain is GAGVSQSPRYKVAKRGQDVALRCDPISGHVSLFWYQQALGQGPEFLTYFQNEAQLDKSGLPSDRFFAERPEGSVSTLKIQRTQQEDSAVYLCASTTHRLAGAADTQYFGPGTRLTVL.

The rearrangement uses TRBV5-4 and TRBJ2-1; TRBD2 matches at 7 bases. Germline-derived CDR1 and CDR2 are SGHNT and YYREEE (reference sequence). J was trimmed by 1 base and V by 4 bases; bases with no gene match: 5. The CDR3 extends over 15 amino acids. In DNA, the CDR3 is TGTGCCAGCAGCCGGGACTACTATTCCTACAATGAGCAGTTCTTC. It encodes CASSRDYYSYNEQFF.

A note on this clone: Within the sample, other DNA sequences also encode this same CDR3. The V and J genes are TRBV7-9 and TRBJ1-2; D remains ambiguous. There are 13 residues in the CDR3. CDR1 is SEHNR, CDR2 FQNEAQ, per germline (reference sequence). Trimming cost V 2 bases and J 3 bases, with 7 bases left between them. The CDR3 region is CASSLQRDYGYTF. The CDR3 region has the DNA TGTGCCAGCAGCTTACAAAGAGACTATGGCTACACCTTC.

The chain combines TRBV10-3 with TRBJ1-1, with TRBD1 as a possible D gene (5 bases). Germline V gene lookup returns CDR1 ENHRY and CDR2 SYGVKD. V lost 2 bases, J lost 2 bases, and 12 bases lay in between. The CDR3 covers 15 residues. CDR3 DNA: TGTGCCATCAGTGAGAGTAGACAGCTTAACACTGAAGCTTTCTTT. Translated: CAISESRQLNTEAFF.

The rearrangement joins TRBV6-2 or TRBV6-3 to TRBJ1-5; 10 bases match TRBD1. The V segment lost 2 bases and the J segment 4 bases; nucleotides outside the gene matches: 5. Germline CDR1 is MNHEY and CDR2 is SVGEGT. This CDR3 has 16 amino acids. Here the CDR3 DNA reads TGTGCCAGCAGTTACGCCGGACAGGGGGGTAATCAGCCCCAGCATTTT. This encodes CASSYAGQGGNQPQHF.

This clone was seen just once. One end of the junction does not line up with germline, which may come from a read error. The CDR3 here is CASSLRDRGSHEQYF. For the CDR3, the DNA is TGTGCCAGCTCACTAAGGGACAGGGGCTCCCACGAGCAGTACTTC. The chain recombines TRBV18 with TRBJ2-7; TRBD1 aligns across 10 bases. Per germline, CDR1 KGHSH and CDR2 LQKENI. The CDR3 is 15 residues long.

This sequence joins TRBV2 and TRBJ2-3; D not certain. CDR1 SNHLY and CDR2 FYNNEI come from the germline V gene. V was shortened by 3 bases and J by 0 bases, with 10 bases between the two germline ends. The CDR3 contains 15 residues. The CDR3 DNA reads as TGTGCCAGCAGTGATGACTTATCTAGCACAGATACGCAGTATTTT. It codes for CASSDDLSSTDTQYF.

V and J are TRBV5-8 and TRBJ2-3, with 13 bases lining up with TRBD2. The V and J ends lost 7 bases and 5 bases, in that order; junction bases with no gene match: 10. The germline CDR1 and CDR2 sequences are SGHTS and YDEGEE. The CDR3 contains 16 residues. CDR3 protein: CASYPWGTSGKDTQYF. The CDR3 DNA is TGTGCCAGCTACCCGTGGGGGACTAGCGGGAAAGATACGCAGTATTTT.

The chain employs TRBV5-1 and TRBJ2-1; 10 nucleotides agree with TRBD2. The CDR3 covers 16 residues. Looked up from germline, CDR1 is SGHRS and CDR2 is YFSETQ. The trim removed 4 bases at V and 6 bases at J, leaving 10 bases unmatched. The CDR3 DNA is TGCGCCAGCAGCCCAAACGGACTAGCGGAGCTCAATGAGCAGTTCTTC. It encodes CASSPNGLAELNEQFF.

V and J are TRBV9 and TRBJ1-5; 7 bases match TRBD1. Germline trimming cut 0 bases from V and 3 bases from J; bases unmatched to any gene: 3. Germline V gene data show CDR1 as SGDLS and CDR2 as YYNGEE. This CDR3 contains 15 residues. CDR3 region: CASSVEGASNQPQHF. The CDR3, as DNA: TGTGCCAGCAGCGTAGAGGGGGCGTCCAATCAGCCCCAGCATTTT.

This clone was picked up a small number of times. The rearrangement joins TRBV5-8 to TRBJ1-4, with a weak D call TRBD1 (6 bases). Trimming stripped 4 bases from V and 5 bases from J, with 12 bases between. The CDR3 covers 14 residues. Germline V CDR1 and CDR2: SGHTS, YDEGEE. In DNA, the CDR3 is TGTGCCAGCAGCCTCGGGACAAGCAATGAAAAACTGTTTTTT. Amino acid sequence: CASSLGTSNEKLFF.

CDR3 sequence reads: CASSSGLAGPFGEQFF. The CDR3 coding sequence is TGTGCCAGTAGTTCGGGACTAGCGGGGCCTTTTGGGGAGCAGTTCTTC. The chain combines TRBV19 with TRBJ2-1; 13 bases line up with TRBD2. This CDR3 has 16 amino acids. The trim removed 5 bases at V and 10 bases at J, leaving 11 bases unmatched. CDR1 LNHDA and CDR2 SQIVND come from the germline V gene (reference sequence).

The chain combines TRBV29-1 with TRBJ2-3; 8 bases align to TRBD2. Germline V gene lookup returns CDR1 SQVTM and CDR2 ANQGSEA. J gave up 2 bases and V 7 bases, and 11 bases lay outside the gene matches. This CDR3 contains 15 residues. This CDR3 is CSASVLAGITDTQYF. The CDR3 coding sequence is TGCAGCGCTAGCGTGTTAGCGGGAATCACAGATACGCAGTATTTT.

This rearrangement joins TRBV21-1 to TRBJ2-3; the table's D call of TRBD1 was not tested on the DNA. TRBV21-1 corresponds to a pseudogene. There are 15 residues in the CDR3. CDR3 region: CASSGTGGVADTQYF. CDR3 nucleotides: TGTGCCAGCAGCGGGACAGGGGGTGTAGCAGATACGCAGTATTTT.

This clone has just a few counts. The DNA for the CDR3 is TGTGCCAGCAGCCTTCGCACGGGATACGAGCAGTACTTC. It translates to CASSLRTGYEQYF. This sequence joins TRBV6-2 or TRBV6-3 and TRBJ2-7; D is perhaps TRBD2 (5 bases). The length of the CDR3 is 13 residues. V lost 6 bases to trimming and J lost 4 bases, with 13 bases between them. Germline V CDR1 and CDR2: MNHEY, SVGEGT.

The V gene is TRBV18, the J gene TRBJ1-2, with 7 bases lining up with TRBD1. V lost 6 bases to trimming and J lost 4 bases; unmatched junction nucleotides: 8. CDR3 length: 14 amino acids. The germline CDR1 and CDR2 sequences are KGHSH and LQKENI. The CDR3 loop reads CASSPGTDTYGYTF. The DNA for the CDR3 is TGTGCCAGCTCTCCCGGGACAGACACCTATGGCTACACCTTC.

The J gene is TRBJ1-4, the V gene TRBV5-4, with 8 bases lining up with TRBD1. CDR1 SGHNT and CDR2 YYREEE come from the germline V gene (reference sequence). This CDR3 region has 14 residues. Losses at the gene ends were 3 bases for V and 8 bases for J; bases not matched to a gene: 6. The CDR3 is CASSSGQGEEKLFF. The DNA for the CDR3 is TGTGCCAGCAGCTCAGGACAGGGCGAAGAAAAACTGTTTTTT.

V usage is TRBV28 and J usage is TRBJ2-5, with 10 positions matching TRBD2. The CDR3 has 15 amino acids. CDR1 is MDHEN and CDR2 is SYDVKM in the germline V gene. V shed 5 bases and J 5 bases; nucleotides not matched to a gene: 8. The CDR3 loop reads CASSPSGGRGETQYF. DNA of the CDR3: TGTGCCAGCAGTCCTAGCGGGGGCCGTGGGGAGACCCAGTACTTC.